The entry below gives a single T cell receptor beta chain sequence along with its context. What it binds is not known. The repertoire was sequenced with immunoSEQ multiplex PCR; TCRdb's copy has only in-frame clones and lacks some. The sample yields 10,000 to 15,000 clones, around 90% seen once. This CDR3 region has 14 residues. Germline V gene sequence: CDR1 SGHAT, CDR2 FQNNGV. Germline trimming cut 8 bases from V and 1 base from J; bases unmatched to any gene: 3. The data belong to a study of blood T cell dynamics during melanoma immunotherapy. Across the whole study: Patients with metastatic melanoma got pembrolizumab or nivolumab-ipilimumab as first-line care. The study, taken as a whole, reports: Among sorted CD8+ subsets, immune-effector cells had the highest clonality and cell-free DNA similarity.

Time point in this sample: week 3, after first cycle of checkpoint inhibitor. One draw preceded checkpoint blockade; another followed its first cycle at week 3. Disease control meant complete response, partial response or stable disease at 12 weeks. This sequence joins TRBV11-2 and TRBJ1-1; 11 nucleotides line up with TRBD1. The clonotype originates from a human donor with melanoma. The source material was effector memory CD8+ T cells from blood, sampled from a patient treated with checkpoint blockade. This chain's CDR3 is CASLGQGANTEAFF. CDR3 DNA sequence: TGTGCCAGCCTTGGACAGGGGGCGAACACTGAAGCTTTCTTT.